The TCR beta chain described here comes from a study of post-analysis software for immune sequencing data. Study findings and constraints: Controls had lower frequencies than patients of about 5 TRBV segments, which included TRBV5-6, TRBV5-1 and TRBV20-1. Compared with controls, patients showed significantly lower normalized Chao1 diversity. Same-batch samples co-clustered strongly by F measure.

TCR beta cDNA libraries included unique molecular identifiers. The source material, roughly 0.85 to 10 million T cells, gave rise to roughly 0.5 million cDNA molecules. In TCRdb, the PCR reads were re-called with MiXCR into one record per CDR3 protein. The table has some 260,000 distinct CDR3 sequences, approximately 34% seen once; the top ten hold under 5.5%. Ten or more counts support this clonotype. Antigen specificity is unknown. The CDR3 contains 15 residues. Per germline, CDR1 SGDLS and CDR2 YYNGEE. The V gene lost 2 bases and the J gene lost 5 bases, with 14 bases spanning the gap. The V gene is TRBV9, the J gene TRBJ1-5; possible D gene TRBD1, 5 bases. The specimen was blood. The receptor comes from a girl aged 10 to 17 with multiple sclerosis. This CDR3 is CASSVSGARDQPQHF. The CDR3, as DNA: TGTGCCAGCAGCGTGAGCGGGGCAAGGGATCAGCCCCAGCATTTT.